The subject of this entry is one T cell receptor (beta chain). The antigen remains unidentified. The data derive from a study of a mutant IDH1 vaccine in newly diagnosed glioma. The overall study: Former treatment meant radiotherapy, temozolomide, or both; the majority had gotten both. Study-wide results and caveats: Changes to the top peripheral T cell clonotypes appeared unrelated to pseudoprogression.

Profiling relied on immunoSEQ multiplex PCR, and the TCRdb table lists in-frame clones only, not all of them. The sample comprises approximately 92,000 clones, around 77% of which are singletons, and around 7.5% rests with the top ten. Time point meaning: baseline, week 1 (first vaccination visit). The sample's treatment: pre-vaccination baseline after standard-of-care therapy. The CDR3 totals 15 residues. J lost 7 bases, V lost 4 bases, and 8 bases had no gene match. Germline CDR1 reads SGHNT; CDR2 reads YYREEE (reference sequence). The material was PBMCs, obtained from a glioma patient treated with radiotherapy, temozolomide or both. This receptor was identified in a man between 40 and 49 years old with glioma. This chain connects TRBV5-4 to TRBJ1-4; 9 bases are shared with TRBD1. CDR3 coding DNA: TGTGCCAGCAGCAGACGCGGGACAGGGAGTGAAAAACTGTTTTTT. It specifies CASSRRGTGSEKLFF. The full variable domain, its missing parts supplied by reference TRBV5-4 and TRBJ1-4, is ETGVTQSPTHLIKTRGQQVTLRCSSQSGHNTVSWYQQALGQGPQFIFQYYREEENGRGNFPPRFSGLQFPNYSSELNVNALELDDSALYLCASSRRGTGSEKLFFGSGTQLSVL.